The 22 T cell receptor beta chains given below trace back to one sample, sequenced in a study of control samples from healthy donors and cancer patients. Assay used: immunoSEQ multiplex PCR; TCRdb lists only in-frame clones, some missing. The sample holds around 93,000 clones; roughly 89% are singletons and the top ten take about 2.9%. Sequenced input: blood. The receptors derive from a human donor in good health. The donor label of this sample is uncertain.

The rearrangement links TRBV5-1 to TRBJ1-2; D call uncertain. Deletions cut 4 bases from V and 6 bases from J, with 16 bases between. Germline CDR1 is SGHRS and CDR2 is YFSETQ. The CDR3 runs to 14 residues. This CDR3 reads CASSRSEGDDGYTF. As DNA, the CDR3 is TGCGCCAGCAGCCGTTCGGAGGGTGATGATGGCTACACCTTC. Drawing the rest from reference TRBV5-1 and TRBJ1-2, the complete variable domain is KAGVTQTPRYLIKTRGQQVTLSCSPISGHRSVSWYQQTPGQGLQFLFEYFSETQRNKGNFPGRFSGRQFSNSRSEMNVSTLELGDSALYLCASSRSEGDDGYTFGSGTRLTVV.

The chain links TRBV6-2 or TRBV6-3 to TRBJ2-7, with a weak D call TRBD2 (5 bases). This CDR3 comprises 13 residues. The V end was cut by 5 bases, the J end by 5 bases, with 13 bases between. Germline CDR1 is MNHEY and CDR2 is SVGEGT. The CDR3 here is CASSTGMIDEQYF. DNA of the CDR3: TGTGCCAGCAGTACGGGAATGATCGACGAGCAGTACTTC.

This rearrangement joins TRBV3-1 (or the pseudogene TRBV3-2) to TRBJ1-1; D unclear. CDR1 is LGHDT, CDR2 YNNKEL, per germline (reference sequence). This CDR3 has 13 residues. V was trimmed by 4 bases and J by 1 base, leaving 7 bases between them. The CDR3 nucleotides read TGTGCCAGCAGCCCCTCGGGGAACACTGAAGCTTTCTTT. It codes for CASSPSGNTEAFF.

V usage is TRBV6-5 and J usage is TRBJ2-2; 8 nucleotides align to TRBD2. V gave up 10 bases and J gave up 7 bases; unmatched junction bases: 11. The CDR3 consists of 14 residues. Germline CDR1 is MNHEY and CDR2 is SVGAGI. CDR3 DNA: TGTGCCACCCATGGTCGGGGGGGGATCGGGGAGCTGTTTTTT. This sequence encodes CATHGRGGIGELFF.

This clone came up once. This sequence joins TRBV27 and TRBJ1-1, with D possibly TRBD1 on 6 matching bases. The ends were cut back, 5 bases at V and 1 base at J, with 11 bases in the middle. This CDR3 comprises 14 residues. Germline CDR1 MNHEY, CDR2 SMNVEV (reference sequence). DNA for the CDR3: TGTGCCAGCAGTCCCCGGACAGCGAACACTGAAGCTTTCTTT. Amino acids: CASSPRTANTEAFF.

The rearrangement uses TRBV7-7 and TRBJ2-2; 8 bases fit TRBD1. The germline V gene encodes CDR1 SSHAT and CDR2 FNYEAQ (reference sequence). V was clipped by 4 bases and J by 7 bases; unmatched bases: 8. This CDR3 spans 15 amino acids. The CDR3 is CASSSTGARGGELFF. The CDR3 coding sequence is TGTGCCAGCAGCTCGACAGGGGCCCGGGGCGGGGAGCTGTTTTTT.

The chain employs TRBV27 and TRBJ2-7; D not resolved. The CDR3 spans 16 residues. CDR1 MNHEY and CDR2 SMNVEV come from the germline V gene (reference sequence). The V end was cut by 6 bases, the J end by 1 base, with 19 bases between. Here the CDR3 reads CASRHLRGLGSYEQYF. The CDR3 nucleotides are TGTGCCAGCAGACACTTACGCGGTCTGGGGTCCTACGAGCAGTACTTC.

This chain joins TRBV2 and TRBJ1-4, with TRBD1 identical over 10 bases. The V and J ends lost 8 bases and 4 bases, in that order; junction bases with no gene match: 1. This CDR3 comprises 13 residues. Germline assignment: CDR1 SNHLY and CDR2 FYNNEI. CDR3: CASGDRGNEKLFF. CDR3 DNA sequence: TGTGCCAGCGGGGACAGGGGTAATGAAAAACTGTTTTTT.

The chain carries TRBV19 and TRBJ1-5; D is unclear. V was cut by 5 bases and J by 7 bases, with 12 bases left in between. The CDR3 consists of 13 residues. Germline assignment: CDR1 LNHDA and CDR2 SQIVND (reference sequence). CDR3 in amino acids: CASSPARVQPQHF. CDR3 coding DNA: TGTGCCAGTAGTCCGGCTAGGGTCCAGCCCCAGCATTTT.

This clone was observed a single time. CDR3 protein: CASSARLAGKETQYF. CDR3 sequence (DNA): TGTGCCAGCAGCGCCCGACTAGCGGGGAAAGAGACCCAGTACTTC. The chain employs TRBV7-2 and TRBJ2-5; 11 positions match TRBD2. The CDR3 is made up of 15 amino acids. The ends lost 5 bases at V and 3 bases at J; junction bases unmatched: 5. Per the germline V gene, CDR1 is SGHTA and CDR2 is FQGNSA.

This chain uses TRBV5-1 with TRBJ2-1; the match to TRBD2 covers 8 bases. Germline CDR1 and CDR2: SGHRS and YFSETQ. CDR3 length: 14 residues. With 4 bases clipped from V and 4 bases from J, the junction kept 4 bases outside the gene matches. This chain's CDR3 is CASSGGGNYNEQFF. DNA for the CDR3: TGCGCCAGCAGCGGCGGGGGGAATTACAATGAGCAGTTCTTC.

V gene TRBV4-1 combines with J gene TRBJ1-5; D possibly corresponds to TRBD1 (6 bases). V lost 1 base and J 6 bases, leaving 16 bases between the germline ends. The CDR3 covers 16 residues. The germline CDR1 and CDR2 sequences are MGHRA and YSYEKL. CDR3 bases: TGCGCCAGCAGCCAAGTCCGGGCAGGGGTAACTCAGCCCCAGCATTTT. Its protein product is CASSQVRAGVTQPQHF.

CDR3 residues: CASSSGAYEQYF. CDR3 coding DNA: TGTGCCAGCAGCTCCGGCGCCTACGAGCAGTACTTC. The V and J genes are TRBV11-2 and TRBJ2-7; D is unresolved. Germline V gene data show CDR1 as SGHAT and CDR2 as FQNNGV. Trimming removed 4 bases at V and 2 bases at J, with 6 bases between. CDR3 length equals 12 residues.

The rearrangement joins TRBV28 to TRBJ2-7, with TRBD2 identical over 7 bases. V was clipped by 3 bases and J by 3 bases; unmatched bases: 2. CDR1 is MDHEN and CDR2 is SYDVKM in the germline V gene. The length of the CDR3 is 13 residues. CDR3 sequence reads: CASSFGTNYEQYF. CDR3 bases: TGTGCCAGCAGTTTTGGGACTAACTACGAGCAGTACTTC.

The chain has TRBV19 and TRBJ1-5; perhaps TRBD1 as D (5 bases). The CDR3 length is 17 residues. Germline CDR1 and CDR2: LNHDA and SQIVND (reference sequence). V lost 5 bases to trimming and J lost 6 bases, with 23 bases between them. The chain's CDR3 is CASSPLRQGDGPQPQHF. The DNA of the CDR3 is TGTGCCAGTAGTCCCCTACGGCAGGGAGACGGACCTCAGCCCCAGCATTTT. Supplemented by reference TRBV19 and TRBJ1-5, the full variable domain reads DGGITQSPKYLFRKEGQNVTLSCEQNLNHDAMYWYRQDPGQGLRLIYYSQIVNDFQKGDIAEGYSVSREKKESFPLTVTSAQKNPTAFYLCASSPLRQGDGPQPQHFGDGTRLSIL.

The chain employs TRBV5-1 and TRBJ1-6; no clear D gene. This CDR3 is 17 amino acids long. Between the trimmed V and J ends, which lost 4 bases and 6 bases, there was a span of 20 bases. Germline V gene sequence: CDR1 SGHRS, CDR2 YFSETQ. This CDR3 reads CASSRESGVGFNSPLHF. The CDR3 bases are TGCGCCAGCAGCCGAGAGTCTGGGGTAGGATTTAATTCACCCCTCCACTTT.

V is TRBV4-1 and J is TRBJ2-2; no clear D. The CDR3 consists of 16 residues. Trimming pared 0 bases from V and 0 bases from J, leaving 8 bases between. CDR1 MGHRA and CDR2 YSYEKL come from the germline V gene. CDR3 sequence (DNA): TGCGCCAGCAGCCAAGAAGGCAGTACGAACACCGGGGAGCTGTTTTTT. As protein: CASSQEGSTNTGELFF.

This chain links TRBV24-1 with TRBJ2-3, with TRBD2 matching over 9 bases. The germline gives CDR1 KGHDR, CDR2 SFDVKD. This CDR3 has 16 residues. J lost 5 bases, V lost 7 bases, and 12 bases had no gene match. CDR3 region: CATRASSGAHGDTQYF. The CDR3 nucleotides read TGTGCCACCAGGGCATCTAGCGGGGCACATGGAGATACGCAGTATTTT.

The chain links TRBV4-2 to TRBJ1-3; D is ambiguous. Germline V CDR1 and CDR2: LGHNA, YNFKEQ. The CDR3 runs 16 residues. V gave up 1 base and J gave up 0 bases, with 10 bases separating them. The CDR3 bases are TGTGCCAGCAGCCAAGCCCCTGTACTCTCTGGAAACACCATATATTTT. Translation: CASSQAPVLSGNTIYF.

As regards this clone: The same CDR3 is also encoded by other DNA sequences in this sample. The chain is built from TRBV7-9 and TRBJ1-2; a possible D gene is TRBD1 (6 bases). Germline loops: CDR1 SEHNR, CDR2 FQNEAQ (reference sequence). The CDR3 extends over 13 amino acids. Trimming cost V 3 bases and J 5 bases, with 10 bases left between them. The CDR3 DNA follows: TGTGCCAGCAGCTTGGGCCAGGGGTATGGCTACACCTTC. Amino acids: CASSLGQGYGYTF.

This chain connects TRBV7-2 to TRBJ2-1, with 8 nucleotides matching TRBD2. The CDR3 contains 15 residues. V lost 5 bases to trimming and J lost 8 bases; unmatched junction nucleotides: 11. Germline V gives CDR1 SGHTA, CDR2 FQGNSA. The CDR3 nucleotides are TGTGCCAGCAGCCCCCCCCCGGGGGGGCCGCATGAGCAGTTCTTC. It translates to CASSPPPGGPHEQFF.

DNA of the CDR3: TGTGCCAGCAGCCTACTTCAGACCTCTGGGGCCAACGTCCTGACTTTC. It encodes CASSLLQTSGANVLTF. This chain joins TRBV3-1 (or the pseudogene TRBV3-2) and TRBJ2-6; D uncertain. V lost 4 bases, J lost 0 bases, and 10 bases lay in between. The CDR3 loop spans 16 amino acids. Germline V CDR1 and CDR2: LGHDT, YNNKEL (reference sequence).